This TCR beta chain was recorded in a study of CD8 T cells in ankylosing spondylitis (dated by TCRdb to 2016 to 2017). For context, the study as a whole: To find TCR variants linked to disease, the study profiled T cell receptor beta repertoires in ankylosing spondylitis patients and healthy donors. The full study cohort was made up of over 20 ankylosing spondylitis patients and 108 healthy donors. Peripheral blood was sampled, and synovial fluid was also collected from ankylosing spondylitis patients.

General conclusions and limits of the study: Some motif variants had previously been reported in the synovial fluid and blood of reactive arthritis patients, which suggests shared mechanisms of disease initiation. The disease-linked clones were reported as significantly enriched in matched synovial fluid samples from ankylosing spondylitis patients. A TCR beta motif of about 8 highly homologous amino acid variants appeared characteristic of blood from ankylosing spondylitis patients. In peripheral blood, the disease-linked clones were found at relatively low frequencies and had a CD8+ phenotype.

Synovial fluid samples were matched to blood samples from the same ankylosing spondylitis patients. The germline V gene gives CDR1 as SNHLY and CDR2 as FYNNEI. The CDR3 sequence holds 11 residues, the cysteine and phenylalanine included. Of all the DNA, just the CDR3 is kept, 33 bases in frame from base 1. V loses 5 bases, J loses 9 bases, and the germline ends lie 8 bases apart. Sequencing took place on an Illumina HiSeq 2500. Quantitative 5'-RACE with molecular barcodes was used to prepare TCR beta libraries. The original pipeline was this. Disease-linked TCR variants were identified with a new computational method built on a probabilistic model of VDJ rearrangement. TCRdb reworked the public reads: Q25 trimming with fastp, MiXCR clone assembly, productive beta chains retained. Each CDR3 protein appears once, grouped with its most common genes and DNA. The authors' filters were not applied to this entry. The sample table records roughly 64,000 distinct CDR3 sequences; around 6.4% of these occur just once. The ten largest make up about 5% of the sample.

This clonotype has more than one count but fewer than ten. The target of this receptor is not known. Base qualities are not at hand, and no much larger clone is one base apart. This clonotype was obtained from a male donor with ankylosing spondylitis. Specimen: synovial fluid, either unsorted or a sorted T cell fraction (not recorded which). The chain joins TRBV2 to TRBJ2-1, and possibly TRBD2, on 6 matching bases. The nucleotide sequence reads as follows: TGTGCCAGCAGTCACGGGGGTGAGCAGTTCTTC. It translates as CASSHGGEQFF.